The rows below give T cell receptor beta chains drawn from one sample of a study of CD8 T cells in ankylosing spondylitis. TCRdb processed the 5' RACE reads anew with MiXCR; each CDR3 protein has one entry. The table shows some 400,000 distinct CDR3 sequences, with about 22% occurring only once. The specimen sequenced was blood, either unsorted or a sorted T cell fraction (not recorded which). These receptors all come from a male donor with ankylosing spondylitis. Each CDR3 is given without its conserved first and last residue.

>TRBV3-1
ASSQYDSEKLF
>TRBV7-9
ASSLREGSYNEQF
>TRBV10-3
AIGRKGYEQY
>TRBV7-3
ASSLESNSYEQY
>TRBV20-1
SARLAGGSPGSSYEQY
>TRBV5-8
ASSLFWGQDPYEQY
>TRBV7-9
ASSVDGRRYNEQF
>TRBV28
ASSLWGQGRVNENT
>TRBV30
AWSQGLAGVHTGELF
>TRBV5-1
ASSTVRQNEQY
>TRBV7-2
ASGEGLYSNEQF
>TRBV29-1
SVGTSGQETQY
>TRBV7-3
ASSRAKSTDTQY
>TRBV7-3
ASSLISGTTTDTQY
>TRBV3-1
ASSQVEGNTIY
>TRBV2
ASSESRGGNTIY
>TRBV10-3
AIGDRQETQY
>TRBV25-1
ASSEQRARGDTEAF
>TRBV5-1
ASSMAGTGISYEQY
>TRBV7-8
ASSLDRGLAGSDTQY
>TRBV7-2
ASSLSSPGFAQPQH
>TRBV5-1
ASLDHSGPYNEQF
>TRBV13
ASSPETTDTQY
>TRBV6-5
ASSYLLGGREGYT
>TRBV6-1
ASSEMWSSYNEQF
>TRBV7-9
ASSRDRGVSYNEQF
>TRBV7-9
ASSYQTGEVGYT
>TRBV27
ASSFRLAENSYEQY
>TRBV6-6
ASSYRNEKLF
>TRBV25-1
ASSEKDSQRDNEQF
>TRBV7-2
ASSSGTAPRAQY
>TRBV4-3
ASSQEPQGAWETQY
>TRBV5-1
ASSLVIAGYQETQY
>TRBV7-9
ASSFAGVTEAF
>TRBV7-8
ASTWTSGSVGELF
>TRBV10-3
AIRPDRSSYNEQF
>TRBV28
ASSSPKGAGNTIY
>TRBV20-1
SARAGGRGEQY
>TRBV5-1
ASGRAGGTDTQY
>TRBV5-1
ASSLTGDRDEAF
>TRBV7-9
ASSLGHEKLF
>TRBV29-1
SVAGTGGRTEAF
>TRBV9
ASSVGVGWTDTQY
>TRBV30
ALRGIDEQF
>TRBV5-1
ASSFQEGSQTQY
>TRBV28
ASTLTSASFNEQF
>TRBV9
ASSATRSSYNEQF
>TRBV20-1
SARDTGGVTYEQY
>TRBV24-1
ATSRDTGTDTQY
>TRBV6-1
ASGRGGTAAGGQY
>TRBV20-1
SATNPDTEAF
>TRBV7-2
ASSMGGAANQPQH
>TRBV5-6
ASSLVRGTGL
>TRBV10-3
AISESGQGNQPQH
>TRBV24-1
ATSRRPQETQY